Below are 8 T cell receptor beta chains sequenced from a single sample in a study of blood T cell repertoires in COVID-19. Sequencing used immunoSEQ multiplex PCR; TCRdb keeps in-frame clones, though not all of them. This sample has about 140,000 clones; approximately 78% occur once, and the top ten carry roughly 3.9%. The sequenced material came from peripheral blood. These receptors were taken from a woman aged 80 or over with acute or convalescent COVID-19.

This chain links TRBV28 with TRBJ2-7; 15 bases are a match to TRBD2. This CDR3 contains 20 residues. Looked up from germline, CDR1 is MDHEN and CDR2 is SYDVKM. The V and J ends lost 5 bases and 0 bases, in that order; junction bases with no gene match: 14. This CDR3 is CASSLLTGLAGGPSSYEQYF. The CDR3 bases are TGTGCCAGCAGTCTCCTCACCGGACTAGCGGGGGGGCCGAGCTCCTACGAGCAGTACTTC.

The chain carries TRBV5-1 and TRBJ1-1; 10 bases line up with TRBD1. Germline assignment: CDR1 SGHRS and CDR2 YFSETQ. The ends lost 2 bases at V and 5 bases at J; junction bases unmatched: 6. This CDR3 is 15 amino acids long. The CDR3 sequence: CASSLIDRGPTEAFF. Here the CDR3 DNA reads TGCGCCAGCAGCTTAATCGACAGGGGGCCAACTGAAGCTTTCTTT.

In its sample, this clone was seen once. V usage is TRBV5-4 and J usage is TRBJ2-7; 7 nucleotides line up with TRBD2. V lost 3 bases to trimming and J lost 3 bases; unmatched junction nucleotides: 9. In germline, CDR1 is SGHNT, CDR2 YYREEE (reference sequence). CDR3 size: 15 residues. CDR3 sequence: CASSSSGGLNYEQYF. The CDR3 nucleotides read TGTGCCAGCAGCTCCTCCGGGGGGTTAAACTACGAGCAGTACTTC. The entire variable domain, with the rest obtained from reference TRBV5-4 and TRBJ2-7, is as follows: ETGVTQSPTHLIKTRGQQVTLRCSSQSGHNTVSWYQQALGQGPQFIFQYYREEENGRGNFPPRFSGLQFPNYSSELNVNALELDDSALYLCASSSSGGLNYEQYFGPGTRLTVT.

V gene TRBV24-1 combines with J gene TRBJ2-3; 7 bases agree with TRBD1. The CDR3 runs 14 residues. V lost 4 bases and J lost 5; bases outside the gene matches: 5. CDR1 and CDR2 from the germline V gene are KGHDR and SFDVKD. The DNA of the CDR3 is TGTGCCACCAGTGAAGGGACAGAAGTAGATACGCAGTATTTT. Its translation is CATSEGTEVDTQYF.

Turning to this clone: One junction end disagrees with the germline gene, perhaps due to a read error. The chain links TRBV6-6 to TRBJ2-3, with D maybe TRBD1 (5 bases). The CDR3 extends over 15 amino acids. The V gene's germline CDR1 is MNHNY and CDR2 SVGAGI (reference sequence). CDR3 loop: CASSNSPSGAPTQYF. DNA of the CDR3: TGTGCCAGCAGTAACTCCCCTAGTGGGGCTCCTACGCAGTATTTT.

The CDR3 nucleotides are TGTGCCAGTAGCGGACTGGGACAGGGGTACGGCTACACCTTC. It encodes CASSGLGQGYGYTF. V is TRBV19 and J is TRBJ1-2; 10 nucleotides agree with TRBD1. The V and J ends lost 6 bases and 8 bases, in that order; junction bases with no gene match: 9. The V gene's germline CDR1 is LNHDA and CDR2 SQIVND (reference sequence). The CDR3 spans 14 residues.

The chain employs TRBV6-2 or TRBV6-3 and TRBJ2-1; TRBD2 matches at 9 bases. Germline V lookup: CDR1 MNHEY, CDR2 SVGEGT. The length of the CDR3 is 17 residues. Unmatched junction bases numbered 5, after V lost 2 bases and J lost 0 bases. Written as DNA, the CDR3 is TGTGCCAGCAGTTACCCTGTACTAGCGGGCTCCTACAATGAGCAGTTCTTC. Residues: CASSYPVLAGSYNEQFF.

The rearrangement uses TRBV12-3 or TRBV12-4 and TRBJ1-1; TRBD1 is a possible D gene (5 bases). The CDR3 runs 13 residues. V lost 1 base to trimming and J lost 10 bases, with 13 bases between them. The DNA of the CDR3 is TGTGCCAGCAGTTTAGTGGTGGGGCAGGGAGCTTTCTTT. Its translation: CASSLVVGQGAFF.